Included here is one TCR beta chain sequence, with context. Its antigen is unknown. Clones were sequenced by immunoSEQ multiplex PCR, and TCRdb holds only the in-frame ones, with some missing. Among 1.6 million or so clones listed, approximately 98.5% were seen once. The ends lost 7 bases at V and 12 bases at J; junction bases unmatched: 12. Germline CDR1 and CDR2: SEHNR and FQNEAQ (reference sequence). The CDR3 has 14 residues. The data were obtained in a study of shared clonotypes between healthy human individuals. Points from the study as a whole: Larger estimated richness was generally seen in naive subsets than in memory subsets.

The source material was naive CD4+ T cells sorted from blood. Sample subset: CD45RA+ positively selected. The rearrangement joins TRBV7-9 to TRBJ2-1; 10 positions match TRBD2. The TCR comes from a man aged 25 to 40 in good health. CDR3 sequence (DNA): TGTGCCAGCATCCGCAGCGGGAGGGCCCTCGGGCAGTTCTTC. Amino acids: CASIRSGRALGQFF. The whole variable domain, remainder taken from reference TRBV7-9 and TRBJ2-1, is DTGVSQNPRHKITKRGQNVTFRCDPISEHNRLYWYRQTLGQGPEFLTYFQNEAQLEKSRLLSDRFSAERPKGSFSTLEIQRTEQGDSAMYLCASIRSGRALGQFFGPGTRLTVL.